The present T cell receptor (beta chain) was sequenced within a study of vaccination and CD4 T cells after COVID-19. Study information: Each individual in the study obtained two doses of BNT162b2 or mRNA-1273 vaccine. Cells were stimulated with overlapping spike peptides from SARS-CoV-2, HCoV-NL63, HCoV-OC43 and HCoV-229E.

Treatment of the sample: approximately 9-day PBMC culture with coronavirus spike peptide pools or control peptides (ViraFEST assay). For this clonotype: Its antigen is unknown.

Oncomine TCR Beta short-read sequencing was applied to DNA from cultured CD4+ T cells. Extraction of genomic DNA was performed on cultured CD4+ T cells. TCRdb itself ran the PCR reads through MiXCR, one entry per CDR3 protein. The table lists about 10,000 distinct CDR3 sequences, 65% of them singletons. The CDR3 spans 12 residues. Trimming removed 3 bases from V and 6 bases from J, with 7 bases in between. Germline-derived CDR1 and CDR2 are MGHRA and YSYEKL. The sequencing used CD4+ T cells from blood, cultured in vitro, collected before SARS-CoV-2 vaccination. This rearrangement joins TRBV4-1 to TRBJ2-3; D gene uncertain. The origin of this receptor is a human donor who had recovered from COVID-19. The CDR3 is CASSHPLDTQYF. Written as DNA, the CDR3 is TGCGCCAGCAGCCACCCGTTGGATACGCAGTATTTT.